Listed here is a single TCR beta chain. Both CD4+ and CD8+ T cells were negatively isolated, and TEMRA cells underwent FACS enrichment. The record originates from a study of CD8 T cells in Susac syndrome. Study summary: When blood was collected, patients with Susac syndrome were therapy-naive, were taking corticosteroids, or were receiving intravenous immunoglobulin alone.

Reverse transcription of 0.5 to 1 ug RNA used random hexamers. MiXCR, run by TCRdb on the immunoSEQ multiplex PCR reads, gives a single entry per CDR3 protein. The sample has about 85,000 distinct CDR3 sequences; approximately 95% are singletons. Trimming pared 0 bases from V and 2 bases from J, leaving 18 bases between. The CDR3 spans 18 residues. CDR1 MGHRA and CDR2 YSYEKL come from the germline V gene. The V call is TRBV4-1, the J call TRBJ2-3; D might be TRBD2 (5 bases). The origin of this receptor is a human donor with Susac syndrome. The source material was CD8+ T cells from PBMCs. Here the CDR3 DNA reads TGCGCCAGCAGCCAAGATTTAAGTGGAGGCTCCATCACAGATACGCAGTATTTT. Translation gives CASSQDLSGGSITDTQYF.